This TCR beta chain was profiled in a study of CD8 T cells in ankylosing spondylitis (dated by TCRdb to the late 2010s). At the level of the whole study: The study set out to find disease-linked TCR variants by profiling T cell receptor beta repertoires in ankylosing spondylitis patients and healthy donors. The whole study cohort included about a hundred healthy donors and over 20 ankylosing spondylitis patients. Peripheral blood was sampled, and synovial fluid was also collected from ankylosing spondylitis patients. Beyond this particular receptor, the publication reports: The disease-linked clones were reported as significantly enriched in matched synovial fluid samples from ankylosing spondylitis patients. Some of the motif variants had been reported before in the synovial fluid and blood of reactive arthritis patients, a finding that suggests common disease-initiation mechanisms. Blood from ankylosing spondylitis patients appeared to be characterized by a TCR beta motif composed of under 10 highly homologous amino acid variants. The disease-linked clones had a CD8+ phenotype and were found at relatively low frequencies in peripheral blood.

Sequencing relied on an Illumina HiSeq 2500. TCR beta libraries were prepared by quantitative 5'-RACE with molecular barcodes. Processing in the source paper ran as follows. A new computational method, built on a probabilistic model of VDJ rearrangement, was used to identify disease-linked TCR variants. TCRdb handled the public reads itself, with Q25 trimming in fastp and clone calling in MiXCR, and kept productive beta chains. A single entry per CDR3 protein holds the most common genes and DNA from its merged rows. TCRdb, not the authors, supplied the V and J calls. This sample is represented by roughly 370,000 distinct CDR3 sequences; 20% to 25% of them were singletons. The ten largest clones add up to about 16% of the sample. This clonotype turned up a few times. The antigen this receptor binds is unknown. Per-base qualities were not stored, and no clone one base away is much larger. Reading the germline V gene gives CDR1 SQVTM and CDR2 ANQGSEA. The CDR3, from cysteine to phenylalanine, totals 14 residues. This entry keeps only the CDR3 DNA: 42 bases, framed from base 1. Unmatched junction bases come to 10, with V trimmed by 6 bases and J by 4 bases.

The TCR originated in a male donor with ankylosing spondylitis. Material for sequencing was blood, either unsorted or a sorted T cell fraction (not recorded which). Here the chain combines TRBV29-1 and TRBJ1-1; 8 central nucleotides agree with TRBD1. The nucleotides read TGCAGCGTCCACCAGGGGGCGTTGAGCACTGAAGCTTTCTTT. It codes for CSVHQGALSTEAFF.